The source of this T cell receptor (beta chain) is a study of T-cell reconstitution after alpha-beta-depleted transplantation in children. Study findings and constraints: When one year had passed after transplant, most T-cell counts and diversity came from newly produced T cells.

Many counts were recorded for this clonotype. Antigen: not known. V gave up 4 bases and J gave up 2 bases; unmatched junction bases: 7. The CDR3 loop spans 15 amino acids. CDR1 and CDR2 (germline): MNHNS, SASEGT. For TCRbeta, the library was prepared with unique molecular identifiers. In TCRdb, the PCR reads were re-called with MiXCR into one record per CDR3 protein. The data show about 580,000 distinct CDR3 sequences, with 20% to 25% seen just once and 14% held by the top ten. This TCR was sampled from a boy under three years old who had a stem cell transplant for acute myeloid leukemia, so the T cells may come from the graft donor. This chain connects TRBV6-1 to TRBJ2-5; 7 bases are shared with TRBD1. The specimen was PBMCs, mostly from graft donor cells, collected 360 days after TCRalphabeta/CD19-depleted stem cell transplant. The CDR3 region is CASSARDSEQETQYF. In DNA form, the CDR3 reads TGTGCCAGCAGTGCCCGGGACAGTGAACAAGAGACCCAGTACTTC.